This T cell receptor beta chain derives from a study of read filtering for tumor transcriptome and immune sequencing. This clonotype was seen ten or more times. The library was built from roughly 400 ng RNA with molecular barcoded adaptors for alpha/delta and beta/gamma chains. TCRdb re-analysed the reads in MiXCR, keeping a single row per CDR3 protein. The sample contains approximately 40,000 distinct CDR3 sequences, roughly 15% of which appear only once. Trimming stripped 0 bases from V and 4 bases from J, with 4 bases between. This CDR3 region has 13 residues. Germline assignment: CDR1 SGHVS and CDR2 FQNEAQ.

This TCR was sampled from a donor aged 40 or older with multiple myeloma. The specimen sequenced was a population of CD138-negative cells sorted from bone marrow. The gene calls are TRBV7-8 and TRBJ1-5; D is unclear. CDR3: CASSLAWNQPQHF. The CDR3, as DNA: TGTGCCAGCAGCTTAGCATGGAATCAGCCCCAGCATTTT.